This T cell receptor beta chain was sequenced in a study of cytomegalovirus exposure and HLA in healthy donors. Study-wide context: A later analysis reported the approximately 120 validation repertoires used the same platform as the approximately 650 first-cohort repertoires. General study findings and limits: The tendency of first-cohort TCR clusters to co-occur in the 120 or so validation repertoires was identified by a subsequent analysis. TCR sequences were mostly rare, though some public TCRs occurred in many donors.

About this clone: As yet, its antigen is unknown.

This CDR3 is 13 amino acids long. Germline V gene data show CDR1 as LNHDA and CDR2 as SQIVND (reference sequence). Trimming removed 3 bases from V and 7 bases from J, with 13 bases in between. Separation from the roughly 680-subject first cohort characterized the roughly 120-subject validation cohort, to which the donors belonged. Data came from immunoSEQ multiplex PCR; TCRdb stores just in-frame clones and leaves some out. The sample carries 65,000 or so clones, 90% to 95% recorded once. The sample comprised PBMCs. The origin of this receptor is a young woman in good health and CMV-seronegative. This chain joins TRBV19 and TRBJ2-7, with D hard to call. The CDR3 protein is CASSIVPTEEQYF. The DNA of the CDR3 is TGTGCCAGTAGTATCGTCCCCACGGAGGAGCAGTACTTC.